This T cell receptor beta chain was retrieved from a study of blood T cell repertoires in COVID-19 (dated by TCRdb to the early 2020s). About the investigation overall: The collaborator samples originated in the United States, Italy and Spain and spanned the acute and convalescent phases of COVID-19. Where available, HLA class I and class II types were taken from metadata supplied by the sample provider and were not determined by assay-based typing. Samples were obtained from the ongoing ImmuneRACE study (first 160 participants) and from 950 to 1,500 subjects provided by 6 global collaborators. The material from the prospective study consisted of cDNA or gDNA derived from T cells, B-cell-depleted T cells, or PBMCs. The dataset comprised deeply sampled blood TCRbeta repertoires from subjects exposed to, actively infected with, or recovered from COVID-19. The sample metadata nearly always contained a de-identified subject ID, COVID-19 status, age in years and sex. The repertoires were made available in a free public database intended to serve as a resource for research on the immune response to SARS-CoV-2. Points the paper makes about the study in general: How much clinical and demographic metadata was included differed by source and by participant, and the metadata was provided uncurated.

V and J are truncated by 2 bases and 5 bases respectively, leaving an intervening sequence of 9 bases. Looking up the germline V gene yields CDR1 SGHVS and CDR2 FQNEAQ. The CDR3 runs 13 residues from the cysteine to the phenylalanine. Just the 39-base CDR3 DNA is kept, in frame starting at base 1. The immunoSEQ Assay, a bias-controlled multiplex PCR, was used to amplify TCRbeta CDR3 regions from genomic DNA. Under the source paper's analysis protocol: The number of nucleated cells in each sample was estimated from the amplification of reference gene primers within the assay. To quantify the absolute abundance of each unique TCRbeta CDR3 rearrangement, sequence reads were collapsed and filtered. For each sample, productive Simpson clonality was calculated as the square root of Simpson's diversity index over productive rearrangements. TCRdb carries this immuneACCESS record with in-frame sequences only. Its versions omit some clonotypes, under half of them owing to an unresolved V gene in the studies checked, with the rest unexplained. The D gene and trimming were derived from the DNA, and the V and J assignments and clone size from that table. In this sample the table shows about 49,000 clones, approximately 93% of which occur a single time. The leading ten clones occupy 0.9% to 1.1% of the sample.

One collaborating source in Seattle enrolled patients during active infection and followed them longitudinally through the course of disease. The collaborating institutions used their own protocols to collect whole blood in K2EDTA tubes. For TCRbeta analysis, collaborator samples were shipped as frozen whole blood, as isolated PBMCs, or as DNA extracted from either sample type. Note on this clone: Its antigen specificity is not known. No much larger clonotype is one base removed from it; base qualities were not supplied.

The sample was peripheral blood. The TCR originated in a man aged 60-69 years with COVID-19, enrolled during active disease. The chain uses TRBV7-8 and TRBJ1-1, with a tentative D gene TRBD1 over 6 matching bases. The CDR3 has the sequence CASSLIQGTEAFF. The DNA is TGTGCCAGCAGCTTAATACAGGGTACTGAAGCTTTCTTT.